This T cell receptor beta chain was captured by sequencing in a study of T cells in Graves' hyperthyroidism and ophthalmopathy (dated by TCRdb to between 2018 and 2021). With respect to the entire study: Peripheral blood was sampled at the time of initial diagnosis, prior to any treatment. To identify TCR V-J signatures that set the groups apart, the researchers used a discovery cohort of 100 patients, made up of around 40 with Graves' ophthalmopathy and some 56 with stable Graves' hyperthyroidism. An independent validation cohort of under 20 hyperthyroidism patients and more than 15 patients who later progressed to ophthalmopathy tested prospective prediction of ophthalmopathy. The 95 to 100 discovery patients were randomly divided into training and test sets at a 7:3 ratio. In addition, the study compared T-cell repertoires in thyroid tissue and in blood from about six Graves' hyperthyroidism patients. Following sampling, methimazole starting at 30 mg daily was given to hyperthyroidism patients, and high-dose intravenous methylprednisolone was given to ophthalmopathy patients. The paper describes TCR Vbeta CDR3 sequencing of 135 peripheral blood samples, made up of about 41 ophthalmopathy patients, roughly 75 hyperthyroidism patients and roughly 17 progressor patients. Summary of the overall study and its limitations: During validation, the model predicted progression to ophthalmopathy a median of roughly 7.1 months ahead of onset, with 70.59% sensitivity and about 72% specificity. Blood samples also contained most of the expanded thyroid clonotypes (frequency above 0.001), which suggests that blood repertoires may reflect thyroid immune responses. A 13 V-J signature model separated ophthalmopathy from stable hyperthyroidism, with 87.88% sensitivity and 81.08% specificity in cross-validation and 80%/75% in testing. No statistical method was used to fix the sample size in advance, and group allocation was not hidden from the investigators.

This clonotype was found a few times. The target of this receptor is not known. No per-base quality is available; no much larger clone lies one base away. The V end gives up 5 bases and the J end 9 bases, leaving 10 bases in the junction not matched to a gene. Measured from the cysteine to the phenylalanine, the CDR3 is 15 residues long. Just the 45-base CDR3 DNA is kept, in frame starting at base 1. The germline V gene gives CDR1 as SGHTA and CDR2 as FQGNSA. Stable Graves' hyperthyroidism was defined as no progression to ophthalmopathy during 18 months of follow-up. The hyperthyroidism patients were between 18 and 65 years old and newly diagnosed, with a disease duration of less than 2 months. The study excluded patients with uncontrolled infections, other autoimmune diseases, pregnancy or lactation. Diagnoses were based on clinical symptoms, serum thyroxine and TRAb, thyroid ultrasound and orbital computed tomography. PBMCs were isolated from 7.5 to 10 ml of fresh peripheral blood by Ficoll-Paque density gradient centrifugation. Total RNA was extracted with Trizol reagent, and quality was checked on an Agilent 2100 Bioanalyzer.

Amplification of TCR beta CDR3 regions was carried out from RNA transcripts. For the first round of RT-PCR on the TCR CDR3, the HTBI primer set was used together with the Qiagen OneStep RT-PCR kit. Libraries were constructed in a second round of multiplex PCR, after which size selection and purification were carried out. Libraries were sequenced paired-end with 100 bp reads on an Illumina HiSeq2000. The original pipeline was this. SOAPnuke was used to process the raw data, with reads discarded if the reads contained adapters or uncalled bases, had a mean Phred below 15, or lacked an exact constant-primer or identifier match. High-quality paired reads were merged with COPE v1.2.5, and unique nucleotide sequences were defined as clonotypes. MiTCR v1.1 was used to align the clonotypes against IMGT TRBV, TRBD and TRBJ reference segments. Only V-J combinations with frequency above 0.0001, covering 99% to 99.2% of repertoires, were analysed. A TCS score was defined as the ratio of F50 (clonal expansion) to E x V (chaos), with BLOSUM62-based TCRdist applied between CDR3 peptides within each V-J. Welch's t-statistics and random forest reduced fewer than 550 V-J features to around 14, which were used in a naive Bayes classifier (R e1071). TCRdb reprocessed the public reads (quality trimming at Q25 with fastp, clone calling with MiXCR) and kept in-frame beta chains. Rows with a matching CDR3 protein are joined into one entry that keeps the most common DNA and genes. TCRdb, not the original authors, processed these V and J calls. The sample table shows hundreds of thousands of distinct CDR3 sequences, and less than 20% are seen once. The top ten clonotypes cover over 12% of the sample.

This clonotype was sampled from a woman between 18 and 29 years old with Graves' hyperthyroidism. The rearrangement joined TRBV7-2 to TRBJ2-4; 10 middle bases align to TRBD2. The sequenced sample consisted of blood. The nucleotide sequence is given as TGTGCCAGCAGCCCAGTCCTAGCGGGGGTTGGCATTCAGTACTTC. Its protein product is CASSPVLAGVGIQYF.